The present T cell receptor beta chain was sequenced within a study of a mutant IDH1 vaccine in newly diagnosed glioma. Looking at the study overall: Mean patient age was roughly 43 years; 62.5% were male and approximately 38% female. Earlier treatment was radiotherapy, temozolomide, or both, with most getting both. Findings and caveats of the study: Seemingly, top peripheral T cell clonotype changes bore no relation to pseudoprogression.

This CDR3 region has 13 residues. Germline CDR1 is SGHRS and CDR2 is YFSETQ. The ends lost 4 bases at V and 9 bases at J; junction bases unmatched: 6. In regard to this clone: The antigen remains unidentified.

The protocol was immunoSEQ multiplex PCR, while the TCRdb copy is restricted to in-frame clones and leaves out a portion. The table lists tens of thousands of clones, roughly 80% of them singletons, with about 2% in the top ten. Time point specified: baseline, week 1 (first vaccination visit). Indicated treatment: pre-vaccination baseline after standard-of-care therapy. Each tumor in the donors was a new WHO grade 3 or 4 astrocytoma, IDH1-mutant and ATRX-lost. The source was PBMCs, collected from a glioma patient treated with radiotherapy, temozolomide or both. The chain employs TRBV5-1 and TRBJ2-1; 8 bases agree with TRBD1. The TCR originated in a middle-aged woman with glioma. For the CDR3, the DNA is TGCGCCAGCAGCCGAGGACAGGGCGGTGAGCAGTTCTTC. Translated: CASSRGQGGEQFF. The whole variable domain, filled in from reference TRBV5-1 and TRBJ2-1, reads KAGVTQTPRYLIKTRGQQVTLSCSPISGHRSVSWYQQTPGQGLQFLFEYFSETQRNKGNFPGRFSGRQFSNSRSEMNVSTLELGDSALYLCASSRGQGGEQFFGPGTRLTVL.